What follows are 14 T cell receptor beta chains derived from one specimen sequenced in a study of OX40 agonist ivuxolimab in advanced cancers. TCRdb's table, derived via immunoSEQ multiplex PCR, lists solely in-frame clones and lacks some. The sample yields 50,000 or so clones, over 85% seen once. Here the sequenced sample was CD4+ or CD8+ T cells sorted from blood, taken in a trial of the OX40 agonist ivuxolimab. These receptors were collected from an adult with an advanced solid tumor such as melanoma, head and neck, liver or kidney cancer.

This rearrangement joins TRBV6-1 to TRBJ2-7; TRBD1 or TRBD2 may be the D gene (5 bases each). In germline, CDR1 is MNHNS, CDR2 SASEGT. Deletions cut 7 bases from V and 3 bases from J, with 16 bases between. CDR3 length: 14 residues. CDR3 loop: CASNPGTVRYEQYF. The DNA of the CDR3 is TGTGCCAGCAATCCGGGGACGGTGCGCTACGAGCAGTACTTC.

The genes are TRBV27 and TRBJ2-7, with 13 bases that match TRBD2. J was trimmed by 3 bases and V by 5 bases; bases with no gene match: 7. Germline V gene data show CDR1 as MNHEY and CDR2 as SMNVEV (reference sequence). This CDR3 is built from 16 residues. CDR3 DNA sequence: TGTGCCAGCAGTCCAAACCGACTAGCGGGGGGCTACGAGCAGTACTTC. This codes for CASSPNRLAGGYEQYF.

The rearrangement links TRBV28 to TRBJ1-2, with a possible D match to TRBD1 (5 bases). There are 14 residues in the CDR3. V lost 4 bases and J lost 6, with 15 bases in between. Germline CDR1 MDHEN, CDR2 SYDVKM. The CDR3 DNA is TGTGCCAGCAGTTACTCGGACCTAGGGGATGGCTACACCTTC. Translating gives CASSYSDLGDGYTF.

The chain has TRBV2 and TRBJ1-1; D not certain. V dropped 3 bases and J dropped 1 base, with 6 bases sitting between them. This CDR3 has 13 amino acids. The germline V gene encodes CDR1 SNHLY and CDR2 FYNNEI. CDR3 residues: CASSDRPNTEAFF. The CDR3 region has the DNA TGTGCCAGCAGTGATAGACCGAACACTGAAGCTTTCTTT.

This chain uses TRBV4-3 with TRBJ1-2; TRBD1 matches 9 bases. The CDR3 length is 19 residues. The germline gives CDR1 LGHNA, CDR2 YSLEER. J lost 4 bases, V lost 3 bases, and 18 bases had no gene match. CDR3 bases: TGCGCCAGCAGCCATCCCGGGCTCCGGGACAGGGAAGGCAGCTATGGCTACACCTTC. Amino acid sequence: CASSHPGLRDREGSYGYTF.

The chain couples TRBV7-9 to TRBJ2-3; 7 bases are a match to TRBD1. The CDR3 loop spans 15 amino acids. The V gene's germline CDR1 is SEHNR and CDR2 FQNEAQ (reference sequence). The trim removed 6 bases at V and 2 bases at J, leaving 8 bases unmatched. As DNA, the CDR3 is TGTGCCAGCAGTCAGGACAGGTTGCACACAGATACGCAGTATTTT. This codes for CASSQDRLHTDTQYF. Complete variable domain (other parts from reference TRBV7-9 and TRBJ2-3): DTGVSQNPRHKITKRGQNVTFRCDPISEHNRLYWYRQTLGQGPEFLTYFQNEAQLEKSRLLSDRFSAERPKGSFSTLEIQRTEQGDSAMYLCASSQDRLHTDTQYFGPGTRLTVL.

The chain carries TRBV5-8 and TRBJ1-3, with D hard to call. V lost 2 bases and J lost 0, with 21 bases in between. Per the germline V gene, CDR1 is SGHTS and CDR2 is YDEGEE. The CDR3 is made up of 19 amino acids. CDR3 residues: CASSFGVLVGSFSGNTIYF. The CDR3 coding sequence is TGTGCCAGCAGCTTTGGAGTCTTGGTCGGGAGTTTCTCTGGAAACACCATATATTTT.

The CDR3 nucleotides read TGTGCCACCTTACTCGCCCCTAGCGGTTCGTCCTACGAGCAGTACTTC. Amino acids: CATLLAPSGSSYEQYF. The rearrangement joins TRBV7-6 to TRBJ2-7; 7 bases align to TRBD2. This CDR3 region has 16 residues. CDR1 is SGHVS, CDR2 FNYEAQ, per germline. Germline trimming cut 10 bases from V and 1 base from J; bases unmatched to any gene: 16.

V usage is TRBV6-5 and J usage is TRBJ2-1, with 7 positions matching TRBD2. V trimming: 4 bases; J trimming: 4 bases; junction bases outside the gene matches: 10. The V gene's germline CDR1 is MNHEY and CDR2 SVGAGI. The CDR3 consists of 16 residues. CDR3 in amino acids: CASSSLPLGGYNEQFF. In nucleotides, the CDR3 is TGTGCCAGCAGTTCCTTACCCCTCGGGGGGTACAATGAGCAGTTCTTC.

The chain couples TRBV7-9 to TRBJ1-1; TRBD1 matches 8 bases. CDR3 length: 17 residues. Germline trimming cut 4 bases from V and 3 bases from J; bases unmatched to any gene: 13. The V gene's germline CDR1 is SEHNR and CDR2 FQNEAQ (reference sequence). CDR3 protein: CASSSTGDPNLYTEAFF. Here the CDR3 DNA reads TGTGCCAGCAGCTCGACAGGGGACCCAAACCTTTACACTGAAGCTTTCTTT.

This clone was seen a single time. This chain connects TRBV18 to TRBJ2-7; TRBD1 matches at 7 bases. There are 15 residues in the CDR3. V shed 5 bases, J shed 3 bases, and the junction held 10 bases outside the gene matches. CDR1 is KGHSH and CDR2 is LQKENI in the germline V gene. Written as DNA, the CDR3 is TGTGCCAGCTCATCTCGACAGGGACCCCTCTACGAGCAGTACTTC. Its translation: CASSSRQGPLYEQYF.

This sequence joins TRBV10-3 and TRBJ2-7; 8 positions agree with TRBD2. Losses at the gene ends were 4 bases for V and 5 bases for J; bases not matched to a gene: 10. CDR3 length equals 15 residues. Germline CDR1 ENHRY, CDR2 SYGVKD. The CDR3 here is CAISATGGPPHEQYF. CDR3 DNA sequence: TGTGCCATCAGTGCAACGGGAGGGCCTCCCCACGAGCAGTACTTC.

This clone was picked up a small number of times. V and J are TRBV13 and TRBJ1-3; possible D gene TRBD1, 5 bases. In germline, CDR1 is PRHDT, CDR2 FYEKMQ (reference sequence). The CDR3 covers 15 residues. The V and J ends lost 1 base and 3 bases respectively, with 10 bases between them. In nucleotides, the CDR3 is TGTGCCAGCAGCTTAGCAGGGCTCGGTGGAAACACCATATATTTT. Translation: CASSLAGLGGNTIYF.

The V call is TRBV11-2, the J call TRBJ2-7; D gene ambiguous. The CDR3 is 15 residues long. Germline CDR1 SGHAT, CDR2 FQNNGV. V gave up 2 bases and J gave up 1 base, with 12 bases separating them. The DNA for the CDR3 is TGTGCCAGCAGCTTATCCCGGTGGCCTTCCTACGAGCAGTACTTC. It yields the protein CASSLSRWPSYEQYF.